This T cell receptor beta chain was recovered during a study of T cells in localized non-small cell lung cancer. Study-level results: Density of T cells in blood, when higher, went with longer overall survival. Heterogeneity remains possible, as sequencing covered one tumor region only. Tumor trailed uninvolved adjacent lung in T cell clonality, which peaked there.

Profiled with immunoSEQ multiplex PCR; TCRdb holds only in-frame clones, not every one. Of 25,000 to 35,000 clones in the sample, approximately 90% were seen once. As for this clone: Its antigen is not known.

The clonotype was recovered from a female donor over 55 with stage I lung adenocarcinoma. Sample: peripheral blood, taken before any cancer treatment.

CDR3: CATSTRTSGSGHEQFF. DNA of the CDR3: TGTGCCACCAGCACCAGGACTAGCGGGAGTGGACATGAGCAGTTCTTC. The rearrangement links TRBV15 to TRBJ2-1; the match to TRBD2 covers 13 bases. V shed 4 bases, J shed 8 bases, and the junction held 8 bases outside the gene matches. Per the germline V gene, CDR1 is LNHNV and CDR2 is YYDKDF (reference sequence). This CDR3 spans 16 amino acids.